This T cell receptor (beta chain) appears in the sequencing data of a study of cytomegalovirus exposure and HLA in healthy donors. Study results and limitations: Later analysis found that TCR beta chains associated with HLA were more clonally expanded than other, equally common chains. Three chains tied to CMV proved CMV antigen-specific in vitro.

Amplification used 60 Vbeta primers and 13 Jbeta primers. Profiling relied on immunoSEQ multiplex PCR, and the TCRdb table lists in-frame clones only, not all of them. The profile shows some 110,000 clones, about four fifths of them singletons. This clone is a singleton in its sample. Its antigen is still unknown. Per the germline V gene, CDR1 is SGHRS and CDR2 is YFSETQ. The CDR3 is 14 residues long. Trimming removed 0 bases from V and 6 bases from J, with 13 bases in between. Material for sequencing was PBMCs. The gene calls are TRBV5-1 and TRBJ2-7; tentative D call: TRBD1 (5 bases). The receptor's source is a man under 40 in good health and CMV-seropositive. For the CDR3, the DNA is TGCGCCAGCAGCTTGGGGGGAATAGGGGCCGAGCAGTACTTC. It encodes CASSLGGIGAEQYF.